A selection of T cell receptor beta chains follows, all from one sample in a study of T cell repertoires in cytomegalovirus infection. From the reads, TCRdb called clonotypes with MiXCR, one entry per CDR3 protein. The sample lists fewer than 550,000 distinct CDR3 sequences, around 27% occurring once. Sequencing input: PBMCs. The receptors were sampled from a human donor in good health (CMV status not recorded). Some clones in this sample may be carry-over from other donors' samples. Each CDR3 is given with its conserved first and last residue.

v_gene	CDR3aa
TRBV7-2	CASSSGPDSGNTEAFF
TRBV9	CASSVAAAAPDTQYF
TRBV7-2	CASSREWRHNEQFF
TRBV7-2	CASSPWGLAGNTIYF
TRBV5-1	CASSLDNLRTDTQYF
TRBV4-1	CASSQSRVNEQFF
TRBV6-2/TRBV6-3	CASSYPSGLYNEQFF
TRBV12-3/TRBV12-4	CASSLETATLYEQYF
TRBV7-3	CASRATDRGNSPLHF
TRBV29-1	CSVEKGLAGGIGQETQYF
TRBV3-1	CASSQELKFRTEAFF
TRBV28	CASSFTGISYEQYF
TRBV7-2	CASSRAGFPSTDTQYF
TRBV11-2	CASSLARGGEAFF
TRBV5-5	CASSSTGYEQFF
TRBV12-3/TRBV12-4	CASSHRQNYGYTF
TRBV11-3	CASSLRGLQETQYF
TRBV15	CATASGLYNEQFF
TRBV11-1	CASTPDRGKPNEQFF
TRBV6-1	CASAGQGGTEAFF
TRBV7-2	CASSLMGTSERDTQYF
TRBV28	CASSSHLDRLTEAFF
TRBV7-2	CASGLANYEQYF
TRBV28	CASLGRTGGRETQYF
TRBV7-2	CASSLAGGIVTGELFF
TRBV19	CASSWGQNQPQHF
TRBV7-2	CASSLTSSLEQFF
TRBV6-5	CASSYSIRQEKLFF
TRBV18	CASSPDRAWGNTIYF
TRBV11-1	CASSSTGGLGTGELFF
TRBV6-2/TRBV6-3	CASSIQTGTGKGANVLTF
TRBV6-6	CASSYSSEGAKAEAFF
TRBV7-8	CASSFLGAGYNEQFF
TRBV4-1	CASSPKDRPTGELFF
TRBV2	CASTLNGLASNEQFF
TRBV15	CATSREGTLLRDNEKLFF
TRBV4-3	CASSHTGPTNEQFF
TRBV24-1	CATSGTTGRNTEAFF
TRBV6-5	CASSYSLSGRFTDTQYF
TRBV7-6	CASSFKPNTEAFF
TRBV6-6	CASSYSTGWLEETQYF
TRBV27	CASSIGTGHNEQFF
TRBV6-2/TRBV6-3	CASSYSRGDLTIQYF
TRBV7-2	CASSFTSGTYNEQFF
TRBV29-1	CSVATNPSYEQYF
TRBV7-9	CASSIRGDEAFF
TRBV19	CASSFYRGPANNEQFF
TRBV6-1	CASSEPDWTVNEKLFF
TRBV7-6	CASSLGAGGSFYNEQFF
TRBV7-2	CASSLVRGAGETQYF
TRBV28	CASRGTGTTEAFF
TRBV3-1	CASSQYEGRTEAFF
TRBV7-6	CASSLNRNNEQFF
TRBV6-1	CASSGGGLGVTQYF